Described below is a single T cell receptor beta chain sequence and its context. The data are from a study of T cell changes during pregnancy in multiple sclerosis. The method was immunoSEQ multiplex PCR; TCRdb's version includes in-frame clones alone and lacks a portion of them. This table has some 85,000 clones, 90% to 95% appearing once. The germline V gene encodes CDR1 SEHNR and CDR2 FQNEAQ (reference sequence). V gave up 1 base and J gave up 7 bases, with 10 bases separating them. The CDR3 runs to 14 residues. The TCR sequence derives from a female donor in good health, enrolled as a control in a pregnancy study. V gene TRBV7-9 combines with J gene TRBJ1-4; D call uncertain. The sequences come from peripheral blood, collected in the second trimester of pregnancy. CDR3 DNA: TGTGCCAGCAGCTTAGTGCCGATGGCTGAAAAACTGTTTTTT. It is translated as CASSLVPMAEKLFF.